This TCR beta chain was found in a study of human CD8 memory T cell subsets. Healthy donors provided the buffy coats that yielded the PBMC. Regarding this clonotype: Its antigen is currently unknown.

Libraries targeted TCR beta using 5' RACE with UMIs. TCRdb re-analyzed the 5' RACE reads; it lists each CDR3 protein once, without DNA. Its table records 19,000 or so distinct CDR3 sequences. Germline loops: CDR1 DFQATT, CDR2 SNEGSKA (reference sequence). This CDR3 is built from 17 residues. General study results and limits: Precursor exhausted T cells shared very few clonotypes with stem-like memory T cells. In contrast to effector memory cells, stem-like memory and precursor exhausted T cells had similarly high diversity.

The chain employs TRBV20-1 and TRBJ2-1; TCRdb gives TRBD1 as the D gene, but with no DNA this cannot be confirmed. This TCR derives from a human donor in good health. The sequenced material came from CD8+ stem-like memory T cells (TSCM and TCM) sorted from PBMCs. The subset denotes: stem-like memory CD8 T cells (TSTEM), CCR7+ PD-1- TIGIT-. The CDR3 is CSARDQGATASYNEQFF.